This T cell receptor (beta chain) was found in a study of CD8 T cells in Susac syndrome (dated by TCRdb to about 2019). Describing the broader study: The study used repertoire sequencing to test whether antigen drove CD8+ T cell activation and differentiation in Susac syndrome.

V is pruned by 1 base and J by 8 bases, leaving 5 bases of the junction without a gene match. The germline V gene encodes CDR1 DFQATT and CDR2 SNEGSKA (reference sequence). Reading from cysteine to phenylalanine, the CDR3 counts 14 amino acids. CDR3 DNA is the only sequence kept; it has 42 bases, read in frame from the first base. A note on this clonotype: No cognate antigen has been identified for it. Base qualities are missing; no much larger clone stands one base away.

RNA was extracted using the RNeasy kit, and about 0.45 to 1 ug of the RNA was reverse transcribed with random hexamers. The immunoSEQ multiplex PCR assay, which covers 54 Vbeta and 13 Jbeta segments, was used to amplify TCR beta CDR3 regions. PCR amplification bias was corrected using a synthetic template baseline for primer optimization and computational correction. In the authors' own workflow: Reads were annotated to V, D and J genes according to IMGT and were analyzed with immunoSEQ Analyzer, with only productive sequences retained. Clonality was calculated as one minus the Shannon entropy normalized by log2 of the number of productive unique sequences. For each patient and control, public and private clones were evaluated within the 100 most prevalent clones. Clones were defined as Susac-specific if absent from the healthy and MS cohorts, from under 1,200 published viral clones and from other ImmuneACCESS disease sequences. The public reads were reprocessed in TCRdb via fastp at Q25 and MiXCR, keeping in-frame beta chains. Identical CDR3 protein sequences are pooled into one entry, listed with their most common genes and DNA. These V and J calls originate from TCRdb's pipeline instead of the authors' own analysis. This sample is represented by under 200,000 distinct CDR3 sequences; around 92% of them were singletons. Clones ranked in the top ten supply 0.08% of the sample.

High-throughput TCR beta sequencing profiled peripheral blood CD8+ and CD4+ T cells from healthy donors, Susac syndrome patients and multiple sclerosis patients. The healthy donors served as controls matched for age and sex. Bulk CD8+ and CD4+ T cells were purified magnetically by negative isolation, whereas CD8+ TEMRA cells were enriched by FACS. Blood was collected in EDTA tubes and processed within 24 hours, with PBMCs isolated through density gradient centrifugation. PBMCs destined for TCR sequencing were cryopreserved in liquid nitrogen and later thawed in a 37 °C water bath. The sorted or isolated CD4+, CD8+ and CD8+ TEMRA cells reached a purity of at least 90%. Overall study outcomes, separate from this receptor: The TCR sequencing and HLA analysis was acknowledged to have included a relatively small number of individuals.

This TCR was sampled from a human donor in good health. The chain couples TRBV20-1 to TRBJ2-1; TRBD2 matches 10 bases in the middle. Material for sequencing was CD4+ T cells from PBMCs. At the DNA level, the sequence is TGCAGTGCTAGAGCAGCGGGGGGGTTCGATGAGCAGTTCTTC. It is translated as CSARAAGGFDEQFF.